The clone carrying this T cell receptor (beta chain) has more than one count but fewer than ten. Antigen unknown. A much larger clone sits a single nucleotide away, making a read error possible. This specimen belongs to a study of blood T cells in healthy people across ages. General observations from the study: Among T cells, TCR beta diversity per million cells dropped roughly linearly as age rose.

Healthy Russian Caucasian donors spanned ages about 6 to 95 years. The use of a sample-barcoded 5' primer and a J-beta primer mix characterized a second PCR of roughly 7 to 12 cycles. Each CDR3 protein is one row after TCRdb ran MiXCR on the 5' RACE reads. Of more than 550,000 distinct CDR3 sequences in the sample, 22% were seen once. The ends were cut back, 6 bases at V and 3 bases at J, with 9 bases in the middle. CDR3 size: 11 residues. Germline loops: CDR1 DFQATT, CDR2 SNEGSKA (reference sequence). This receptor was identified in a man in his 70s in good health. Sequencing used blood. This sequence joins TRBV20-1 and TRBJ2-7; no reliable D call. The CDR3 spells CSAHDLYEQYF. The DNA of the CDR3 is TGCAGTGCACACGATCTCTACGAGCAGTACTTC.